The T cell receptor (beta chain) described here comes from a study of PD-L1 blockade in urothelial cancer. Background on the study: Men with urothelial cancer arising in the bladder made up about 90% of the roughly 30 patients. At 3 weeks (second dose) and 6 weeks after starting treatment, blood was analyzed.

Synthetic TCR analog templates were spiked into all PCRs individually. Assay used: immunoSEQ multiplex PCR; TCRdb lists only in-frame clones, some missing. The sample comprises about 130,000 clones, around 85% of which are singletons, and roughly 3.5% rests with the top ten. Time point meaning: pretreatment peripheral blood. In this sample, this clone turned up a few times. The clonotype originates from a man aged 50 to 60 with urothelial cancer. The material was PBMCs, obtained around atezolizumab (anti-PD-L1) treatment.

CDR3 coding DNA: TGTGCCAGCAGCGCTCGACAGGGATCCAACTATGGCTACACCTTC. This gives the protein CASSARQGSNYGYTF. The rearrangement uses TRBV9 and TRBJ1-2, with TRBD1 matching 7 bases. The germline V gene has CDR1 SGDLS and CDR2 YYNGEE. Germline trimming cut 3 bases from V and 2 bases from J; bases unmatched to any gene: 7. This CDR3 contains 15 residues.